What follows describes a single TCR beta chain. Its target is not known. Semi-nested PCR with Nested Universal Primer A followed constant-region reverse priming of full-length variable regions. In TCRdb, the 5' RACE reads were re-called with MiXCR into one record per CDR3 protein. In the table there are approximately 57,000 distinct CDR3 sequences, 20% of which are singletons. Treg sorting used a CD4+CD25+CD127-/low gate. The CDR3 runs to 17 residues. Germline lookup yields CDR1 LGHNA and CDR2 YNFKEQ. The junction had 13 bases not matched to a gene; V was cut back by 5 bases and J by 4 bases. Findings and limits, study-wide: Tumor Treg TCRs overlapped most with tumor naive CD4+ cells. Whole repertoires were not studied in the larger cohort, only one V-J beta rearrangement. Tumor memory CD4+ T cell TCR gene usage clustered with blood and lymph node memory CD4+ cells and lymph node naive CD4+ cells.

Specimen: tumor-infiltrating Tregs sorted from the breast tumor. This TCR was sampled from a female donor with breast cancer. J is TRBJ2-5 and V is TRBV4-2; 10 positions match TRBD1. The chain's CDR3 is CASSLLRGQGTGETQYF. The DNA for the CDR3 is TGTGCCAGCAGCTTACTGAGGGGACAGGGGACGGGAGAGACCCAGTACTTC.